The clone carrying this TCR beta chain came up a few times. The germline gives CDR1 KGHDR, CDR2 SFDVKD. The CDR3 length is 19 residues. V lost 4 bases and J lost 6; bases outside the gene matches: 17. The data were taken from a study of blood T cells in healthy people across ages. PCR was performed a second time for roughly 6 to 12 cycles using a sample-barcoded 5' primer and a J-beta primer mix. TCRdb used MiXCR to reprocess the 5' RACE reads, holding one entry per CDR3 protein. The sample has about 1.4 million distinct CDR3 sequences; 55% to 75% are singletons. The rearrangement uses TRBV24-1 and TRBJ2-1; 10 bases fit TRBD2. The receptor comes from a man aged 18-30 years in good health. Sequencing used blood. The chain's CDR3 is CATSESRGRTSGAPNEQFF. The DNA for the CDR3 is TGTGCCACCAGTGAGTCGAGGGGGCGGACTAGCGGTGCACCCAATGAGCAGTTCTTC.